This T cell receptor (beta chain) was recorded in a study of OX40 agonist ivuxolimab in advanced cancers. With respect to the entire study: Ivuxolimab was an agonistic, fully human IgG2 monoclonal antibody directed against OX40 (CD134), a costimulatory receptor. The paper reports the monotherapy dose-escalation portion (N = 52 patients) of the phase I ivuxolimab trial. Peripheral TCRbeta sequencing was intended to test whether TCR sequence diversity was altered and clonal T-cell expansion was caused by ivuxolimab. Partial responses were achieved by three dose-escalation patients, of whom one had hepatocellular carcinoma and two had cutaneous melanoma. Intravenous ivuxolimab was administered to patients every 2 weeks at six dose levels: 0.01, 0.1, 0.3, 1.5, 3 and 10 mg/kg. The dose-escalation cohort was almost 85% male with a mean age of roughly 62 years, ranging from roughly 20 to 80. Among the approximately 50 dose-escalation patients, some 20 had hepatocellular carcinoma, approximately 15 melanoma, 9 renal cell carcinoma and 9 head and neck cancer. Prior anti-PD-1, anti-PD-L1 or anti-CTLA-4 therapy was permitted, and about 40% of dose-escalation patients had received checkpoint inhibitors.

Turning to this clone: Its antigen is not yet known. No per-base quality is available; no much larger clone lies one base away.

The trial excluded patients who had a history of autoimmune disease or were on systemic immunosuppression. Peripheral blood for TCR sequencing was collected from all dose cohorts at baseline, on cycle 4 day 1, and on cycle 7 day 1. The samples were taken from a phase I, first-in-human, multicenter, open-label dose-escalation trial of ivuxolimab. Adults with locally advanced or metastatic melanoma, renal cell carcinoma, hepatocellular carcinoma or head and neck squamous cell carcinoma were enrolled in the trial. CD4+ and CD8+ T cells were sorted separately from peripheral blood before TCR sequencing. Overall results and qualifications from the work: At doses of 0.1 to 3.0 mg/kg, clonal expansion of both CD4+ and CD8+ T cells in blood was seen between baseline and week 6. After ivuxolimab, more expanded clones were found on average in CD8+ T cells than in CD4+ T cells. In partial responders in the 0.1-3.0 mg/kg groups, normalized peripheral clonal expansion was found to be among the lowest, especially among CD8+ T cells. Low levels of normalized T-cell clonal expansion were also seen in some nonresponding patients. Antigen specificity was not determined for the clonally expanded peripheral T cells.

For sequencing of the TCRbeta CDR3 region, genomic DNA was extracted from the sorted cells. The immunoSEQ Assay was used for sequencing of TCRbeta CDR3 regions. TCRdb limited this immuneACCESS table to in-frame rearrangements with V and J called. A share of clones is missing; checked studies link under half to unresolved V genes, and the rest is unexplained. For this sample there are some 86,000 clones; approximately 90% appear just once. The top ten clonotypes cover approximately 1.5% of the sample. Reading the germline V gene gives CDR1 SGHDN and CDR2 FVKESK. Trimming costs V 3 bases and J 1 base, and their ends lie 7 bases apart. There are 15 amino acids in the CDR3, from cysteine to phenylalanine inclusive. Left in the record is the CDR3 DNA by itself, 45 bases read in frame from the first base.

The source is an adult with an advanced solid tumor such as melanoma, head and neck, liver or kidney cancer. The starting material was CD4+ or CD8+ T cells sorted from blood, obtained in a trial of the OX40 agonist ivuxolimab. The chain links TRBV14 with TRBJ2-6; the D gene remains uncertain. The CDR3 region reads CASSHRRSGANVLTF. The nucleotide sequence reads as follows: TGTGCCAGCAGCCATAGAAGGTCTGGGGCCAACGTCCTGACTTTC.